The next 30 T cell receptor beta chains were all read from a single sample in a study of cytomegalovirus exposure and HLA in healthy donors. 60 Vbeta and 13 Jbeta primers were used in PCR. Clones were read by immunoSEQ multiplex PCR, and TCRdb kept only the in-frame ones, dropping some. The table has 70,000 or so clones, roughly 69% seen once. Sequenced material: PBMCs. These receptors originate from a woman aged 45-65 years in good health and CMV-seronegative.

The rearrangement links TRBV29-1 to TRBJ2-3, with D possibly being TRBD1 (5 bases). V was trimmed by 4 bases and J by 1 base, leaving 12 bases between them. CDR3 size: 14 residues. CDR1 is SQVTM and CDR2 is ANQGSEA in the germline V gene. The CDR3 DNA reads as TGCAGCGTTGTTCCACAGGTGGGCACAGATACGCAGTATTTT. It codes for CSVVPQVGTDTQYF.

This clone was counted between two and nine times. The chain recombines TRBV15 with TRBJ2-3; 7 nucleotides agree with TRBD1. The germline V gene has CDR1 LNHNV and CDR2 YYDKDF (reference sequence). The CDR3 covers 15 residues. The trim removed 1 base at V and 2 bases at J, leaving 3 bases unmatched. The CDR3 sequence: CATSRGGTDTDTQYF. CDR3 DNA: TGTGCCACCAGCAGAGGGGGGACAGACACAGATACGCAGTATTTT. Drawing the rest from reference TRBV15 and TRBJ2-3, the complete variable domain is DAMVIQNPRYQVTQFGKPVTLSCSQTLNHNVMYWYQQKSSQAPKLLFHYYDKDFNNEADTPDNFQSRRPNTSFCFLDIRSPGLGDTAMYLCATSRGGTDTDTQYFGPGTRLTVL.

The table lists this clone with a few counts. The chain links TRBV6-6 to TRBJ2-7; 7 positions match TRBD1. With 5 bases clipped from V and 11 bases from J, the junction kept 9 bases outside the gene matches. The CDR3 spans 12 residues. CDR1 and CDR2 (germline): MNHNY, SVGAGI (reference sequence). This CDR3 is CASSHDRARKYF. CDR3 sequence (DNA): TGTGCCAGCAGTCACGACAGGGCTAGGAAGTACTTC.

The chain has TRBV6-6 and TRBJ1-2; no reliable D call. Germline V lookup: CDR1 MNHNY, CDR2 SVGAGI (reference sequence). Trimming took 2 bases from V and 4 from J, leaving 11 bases between them. CDR3 length: 14 amino acids. The CDR3: CASSYGSGSYGYTF. CDR3 DNA sequence: TGTGCCAGCAGTTACGGGAGCGGCTCCTATGGCTACACCTTC.

The chain links TRBV18 to TRBJ2-5; 8 bases are shared with TRBD1. V lost 1 base and J lost 5; bases outside the gene matches: 6. The CDR3 totals 15 residues. The germline gives CDR1 KGHSH, CDR2 LQKENI. The CDR3 DNA is TGTGCCAGCTCACCACGGACAGGGCGCGGGGAGACCCAGTACTTC. Translation: CASSPRTGRGETQYF.

This sequence joins TRBV29-1 and TRBJ1-1; 7 bases map to TRBD1. The germline V gene encodes CDR1 SQVTM and CDR2 ANQGSEA. This CDR3 region has 13 residues. The ends lost 5 bases at V and 5 bases at J; junction bases unmatched: 8. CDR3 sequence reads: CSVILGTVTEAFF. The CDR3 DNA sequence: TGCAGCGTTATATTAGGGACAGTTACTGAAGCTTTCTTT.

The V gene is TRBV5-1, the J gene TRBJ2-1; D ambiguous. The CDR3 has 13 residues. CDR1 and CDR2 from the germline V gene are SGHRS and YFSETQ. Trimming cost V 4 bases and J 9 bases, with 14 bases left between them. The CDR3 DNA sequence: TGCGCCAGCAGCATAACCCCCGGTATTGAGCAGTTCTTC. As protein: CASSITPGIEQFF.

This clone was detected only a few times. The chain couples TRBV18 to TRBJ1-2; 7 bases map to TRBD1. Per the germline V gene, CDR1 is KGHSH and CDR2 is LQKENI. J was trimmed by 0 bases and V by 4 bases; bases with no gene match: 8. This CDR3 contains 16 residues. The CDR3 region is CASSQGRDSTNYGYTF. The CDR3 nucleotides are TGTGCCAGCTCACAGGGTAGGGACAGCACTAACTATGGCTACACCTTC.

The V gene is TRBV7-3, the J gene TRBJ2-1; TRBD2 is a possible D gene (6 bases). Between the trimmed V and J ends, which lost 3 bases and 5 bases, there was a span of 14 bases. CDR1 and CDR2 (germline): SGHTA, FQGTGA. The CDR3 is made up of 15 amino acids. Here the CDR3 reads CASSFNRGGDNEQFF. CDR3 bases: TGTGCCAGCAGCTTTAACCGCGGAGGGGACAATGAGCAGTTCTTC.

The chain couples TRBV5-8 to TRBJ1-2; 9 bases agree with TRBD1. With 4 bases clipped from V and 4 bases from J, the junction kept 11 bases outside the gene matches. This CDR3 comprises 16 residues. Germline V gene lookup returns CDR1 SGHTS and CDR2 YDEGEE. The CDR3 protein is CASSLPTGGRSYGYTF. The CDR3 DNA reads TGTGCCAGCAGCCTCCCAACAGGGGGCCGTAGCTATGGCTACACCTTC.

The chain joins TRBV27 to TRBJ1-4; TRBD1 matches 10 bases. This CDR3 contains 15 residues. V was pared by 5 bases and J by 5 bases, with 5 bases of the junction left unmatched. Germline V gene lookup returns CDR1 MNHEY and CDR2 SMNVEV (reference sequence). The CDR3 spells CASSPSGQGNEKLFF. CDR3 in DNA: TGTGCCAGCAGTCCCTCGGGACAGGGGAATGAAAAACTGTTTTTT.

This clone came up a few times. The rearrangement joins TRBV7-9 to TRBJ2-1, with D uncertain. This CDR3 has 15 amino acids. V was shortened by 1 base and J by 2 bases, with 9 bases between the two germline ends. Germline V CDR1 and CDR2: SEHNR, FQNEAQ (reference sequence). CDR3: CASSLGRSPYNEQFF. As DNA, the CDR3 is TGTGCCAGCAGCTTAGGCCGGAGTCCCTACAATGAGCAGTTCTTC.

This chain joins TRBV28 and TRBJ1-5; no reliable D call. Per germline, CDR1 MDHEN and CDR2 SYDVKM. Deletions cut 4 bases from V and 2 bases from J, with 18 bases between. The CDR3 sequence is 17 residues long. The CDR3 coding sequence is TGTGCCAGCAGTTACTTTTATACGTTCGGTGGCAATCAGCCCCAGCATTTT. Its protein is CASSYFYTFGGNQPQHF.

The sample holds a few counts of this clone. V usage is TRBV2 and J usage is TRBJ1-1, with a possible D match to TRBD1 (5 bases). The CDR3 covers 16 residues. Germline values: CDR1 SNHLY, CDR2 FYNNEI. V lost 1 base, J lost 5 bases, and 17 bases lay in between. This CDR3 is CASSEGVGGVGTEAFF. CDR3 DNA: TGTGCCAGCAGTGAAGGGGTAGGAGGGGTTGGGACTGAAGCTTTCTTT.

This clone was found a few times. The chain combines TRBV23-1 with TRBJ1-1, with TRBD1 matching 7 bases. TRBV23-1 is treated as an ORF (open reading frame) with a function not yet certain. V shed 2 bases, J shed 0 bases, and the junction held 9 bases outside the gene matches. The length of the CDR3 is 17 residues. Written as DNA, the CDR3 is TGCGCCAGCAGTCAACCGTTGGTGAGGGGGCTGAACACTGAAGCTTTCTTT. Residues: CASSQPLVRGLNTEAFF.

The chain uses TRBV6-5 and TRBJ1-3; D gene ambiguous. CDR1 is MNHEY and CDR2 is SVGAGI in the germline V gene. V lost 6 bases to trimming and J lost 2 bases, with 5 bases between them. This CDR3 is built from 12 residues. The CDR3 nucleotides are TGTGCCAGCAGCGGGACTGGAAACACCATATATTTT. Its protein product is CASSGTGNTIYF.

This sequence joins TRBV29-1 and TRBJ1-1, with D possibly being TRBD1 (6 bases). The CDR3 is 13 residues long. Per the germline V gene, CDR1 is SQVTM and CDR2 is ANQGSEA. V was clipped by 7 bases and J by 3 bases, with 15 bases between them. The CDR3 sequence: CSAFGGPDTEAFF. The CDR3 region has the DNA TGCAGCGCCTTCGGGGGGCCTGACACTGAAGCTTTCTTT.

The rearrangement uses TRBV7-3 and TRBJ1-1; D uncertain. The CDR3 totals 13 residues. Germline CDR1 reads SGHTA; CDR2 reads FQGTGA. V was cut by 2 bases and J by 5 bases, with 9 bases left in between. The CDR3 spells CASSLGRRTEAFF. DNA of the CDR3: TGTGCCAGCAGCTTAGGACGGAGGACTGAAGCTTTCTTT.

V usage is TRBV7-9 and J usage is TRBJ1-1, with a tentative D call TRBD1 (6 bases). CDR1 SEHNR and CDR2 FQNEAQ come from the germline V gene (reference sequence). V was pared by 3 bases and J by 4 bases, with 12 bases between. The CDR3 spans 14 residues. The CDR3 DNA follows: TGTGCCAGCAGCTTCAATGCGGGGGCCACTGAAGCTTTCTTT. This encodes CASSFNAGATEAFF.

The chain joins TRBV9 to TRBJ2-6; D perhaps matches TRBD1 (6 bases). Trimming stripped 4 bases from V and 1 base from J, with 12 bases between. This CDR3 is 16 amino acids long. Looked up from germline, CDR1 is SGDLS and CDR2 is YYNGEE. CDR3 in amino acids: CASSHLQGSGANVLTF. CDR3 bases: TGTGCCAGCAGCCATCTCCAGGGGTCTGGGGCCAACGTCCTGACTTTC.

This clone was detected once. This rearrangement joins TRBV9 to TRBJ2-1; 10 bases map to TRBD2. The CDR3 runs 18 residues. J lost 4 bases, V lost 3 bases, and 13 bases had no gene match. The germline V gene encodes CDR1 SGDLS and CDR2 YYNGEE. Here the CDR3 DNA reads TGTGCCAGCAGCGCCGCATCCGGGACTAGCGCTTTATACAATGAGCAGTTCTTC. This sequence encodes CASSAASGTSALYNEQFF.

The rearrangement joins TRBV18 to TRBJ1-1; unclear D gene. The V and J ends lost 1 base and 1 base respectively, with 13 bases between them. The CDR3 is 16 residues long. Germline V gene sequence: CDR1 KGHSH, CDR2 LQKENI. CDR3 sequence: CASSPRAGDANTEAFF. The CDR3 DNA follows: TGTGCCAGCTCACCACGGGCCGGCGACGCGAACACTGAAGCTTTCTTT.

The chain is built from TRBV28 and TRBJ2-7, with D uncertain. V was trimmed by 8 bases and J by 3 bases, leaving 20 bases between them. Looked up from germline, CDR1 is MDHEN and CDR2 is SYDVKM. The CDR3 length is 15 residues. As DNA, the CDR3 is TGTGCCAGCCTCCCCTCGAGTCCGCCAAACTACGAGCAGTACTTC. It codes for CASLPSSPPNYEQYF. Based on the CDR3 plus reference TRBV28 and TRBJ2-7, the full variable domain is DVKVTQSSRYLVKRTGEKVFLECVQDMDHENMFWYRQDPGLGLRLIYFSYDVKMKEKGDIPEGYSVSREKKERFSLILESASTNQTSMYLCASLPSSPPNYEQYFGPGTRLTVT.

To note about this clone: At one boundary the junction diverges from the germline segment, which might be a read error. The CDR3 spells CASSLRQTGSGELFF. Written as DNA, the CDR3 is TGTGCTAGCAGCCTCCGACAGACAGGGTCCGGGGAGCTGTTTTTT. The chain joins TRBV7-7 to TRBJ2-2; 7 positions agree with TRBD1. The germline CDR1 and CDR2 sequences are SSHAT and FNYEAQ (reference sequence). This CDR3 region has 15 residues. The complete variable domain, with remaining parts taken from reference TRBV7-7 and TRBJ2-2, reads GAGVSQSPRYKVTKRGQDVTLRCDPISSHATLYWYQQALGQGPEFLTYFNYEAQPDKSGLPSDRFSAERPEGSISTLTIQRTEQRDSAMYRCASSLRQTGSGELFFGEGSRLTVL.

In regard to this clone: The junction shows a germline mismatch at one end, possibly a read error. The chain joins TRBV7-7 to TRBJ2-1, with TRBD1 matching 12 bases. Germline assignment: CDR1 SSHAT and CDR2 FNYEAQ (reference sequence). The CDR3 has 16 amino acids. The DNA for the CDR3 is TGTGCTAGCAGCTTAGAGGGACAGGGGGCTTGGAATGAGCAGTTCTTC. Translation gives CASSLEGQGAWNEQFF.

This clone was picked up a small number of times. The chain couples TRBV28 to TRBJ1-2, with D possibly being TRBD1 (6 bases). The CDR3 sequence is 12 residues long. V was trimmed by 3 bases and J by 7 bases, leaving 9 bases between them. The germline V gene has CDR1 MDHEN and CDR2 SYDVKM. Here the CDR3 reads CASSFMTGGYTF. The CDR3 DNA follows: TGTGCCAGCAGTTTCATGACAGGTGGCTACACCTTC.

In its sample, this clone was seen once. The genes are TRBV19 and TRBJ1-1; possibly TRBD1 for D (5 bases). Germline CDR1 reads LNHDA; CDR2 reads SQIVND (reference sequence). Trimming shortened V by 7 bases and J by 3 bases, and 15 bases separated the two germline ends. The CDR3 runs 14 residues. In DNA, the CDR3 is TGTGCCAGTAACCTCCGGGGGGGGGACACTGAAGCTTTCTTT. It translates to CASNLRGGDTEAFF.

This chain links TRBV4-1 with TRBJ2-3; weak D call: TRBD2 (6 bases). The CDR3 has 17 amino acids. The germline V gene has CDR1 MGHRA and CDR2 YSYEKL. The V gene lost 4 bases and the J gene lost 6 bases, with 23 bases spanning the gap. The CDR3 here is CASSPILAREPGDTQYF. DNA of the CDR3: TGCGCCAGCAGCCCGATTCTAGCGAGAGAGCCGGGGGATACGCAGTATTTT.

This rearrangement joins TRBV6-5 to TRBJ1-1; D unclear. In germline, CDR1 is MNHEY, CDR2 SVGAGI. V shed 6 bases and J shed 5 bases, with 13 bases lying between them. The CDR3 is 13 residues long. The CDR3 region is CASRARWRTEAFF. The CDR3 region has the DNA TGTGCCAGCAGAGCAAGGTGGAGAACTGAAGCTTTCTTT.

This clone has just a few counts. V gene TRBV7-9 combines with J gene TRBJ1-2; 8 positions match TRBD1. The CDR3 loop spans 13 amino acids. Germline CDR1 reads SEHNR; CDR2 reads FQNEAQ (reference sequence). V shed 4 bases, J shed 3 bases, and the junction held 1 base outside the gene matches. The CDR3 protein is CASSSGQDYGYTF. The CDR3 DNA follows: TGTGCCAGCAGCTCGGGACAGGACTATGGCTACACCTTC.